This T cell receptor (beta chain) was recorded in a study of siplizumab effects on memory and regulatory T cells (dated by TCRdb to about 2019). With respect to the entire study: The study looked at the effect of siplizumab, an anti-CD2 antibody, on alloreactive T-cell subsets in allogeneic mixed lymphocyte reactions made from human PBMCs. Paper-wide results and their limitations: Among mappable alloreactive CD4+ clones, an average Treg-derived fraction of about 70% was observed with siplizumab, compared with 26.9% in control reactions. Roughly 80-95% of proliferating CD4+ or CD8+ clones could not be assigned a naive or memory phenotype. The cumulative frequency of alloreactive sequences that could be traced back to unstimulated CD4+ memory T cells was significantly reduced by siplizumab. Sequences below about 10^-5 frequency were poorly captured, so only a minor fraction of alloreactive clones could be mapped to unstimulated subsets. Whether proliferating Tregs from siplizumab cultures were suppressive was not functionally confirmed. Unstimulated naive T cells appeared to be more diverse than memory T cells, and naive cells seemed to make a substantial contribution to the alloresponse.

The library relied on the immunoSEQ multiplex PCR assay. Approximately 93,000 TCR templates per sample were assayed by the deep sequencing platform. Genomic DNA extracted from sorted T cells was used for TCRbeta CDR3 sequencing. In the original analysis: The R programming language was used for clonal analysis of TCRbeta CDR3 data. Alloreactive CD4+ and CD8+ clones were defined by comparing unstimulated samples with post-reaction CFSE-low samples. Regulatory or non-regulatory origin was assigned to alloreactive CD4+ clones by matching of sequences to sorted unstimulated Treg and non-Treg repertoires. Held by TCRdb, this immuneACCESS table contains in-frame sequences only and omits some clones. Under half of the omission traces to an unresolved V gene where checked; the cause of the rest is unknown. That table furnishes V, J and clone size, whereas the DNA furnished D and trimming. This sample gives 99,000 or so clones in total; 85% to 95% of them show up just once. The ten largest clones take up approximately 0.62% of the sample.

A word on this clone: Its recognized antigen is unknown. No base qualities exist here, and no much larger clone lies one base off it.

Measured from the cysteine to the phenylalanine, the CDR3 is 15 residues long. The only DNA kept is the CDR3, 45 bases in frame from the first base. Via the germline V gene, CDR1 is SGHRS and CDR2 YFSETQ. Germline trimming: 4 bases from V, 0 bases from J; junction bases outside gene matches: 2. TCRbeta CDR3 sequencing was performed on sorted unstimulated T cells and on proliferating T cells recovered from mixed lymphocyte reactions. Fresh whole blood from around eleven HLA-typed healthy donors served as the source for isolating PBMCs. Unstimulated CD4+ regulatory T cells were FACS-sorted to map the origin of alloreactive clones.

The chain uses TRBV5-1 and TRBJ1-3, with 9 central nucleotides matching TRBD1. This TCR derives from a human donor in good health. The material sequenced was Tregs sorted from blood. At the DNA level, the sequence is TGCGCCAGCAGCATGACAGGGGGCTCTGGAAACACCATATATTTT. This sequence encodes CASSMTGGSGNTIYF.